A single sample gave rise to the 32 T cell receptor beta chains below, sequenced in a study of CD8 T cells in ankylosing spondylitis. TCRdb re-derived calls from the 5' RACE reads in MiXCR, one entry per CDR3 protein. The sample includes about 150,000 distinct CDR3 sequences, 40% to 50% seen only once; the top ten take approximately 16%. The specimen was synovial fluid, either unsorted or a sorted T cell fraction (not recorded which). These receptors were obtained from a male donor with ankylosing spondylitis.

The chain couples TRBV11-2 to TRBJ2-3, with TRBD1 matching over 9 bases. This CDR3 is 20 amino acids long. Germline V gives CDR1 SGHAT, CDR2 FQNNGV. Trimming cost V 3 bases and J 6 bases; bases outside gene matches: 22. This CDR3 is CASSFQGTPWAGQGMDTQYF. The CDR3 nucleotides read TGTGCCAGCAGCTTCCAGGGGACCCCCTGGGCCGGACAGGGGATGGATACGCAGTATTTT.

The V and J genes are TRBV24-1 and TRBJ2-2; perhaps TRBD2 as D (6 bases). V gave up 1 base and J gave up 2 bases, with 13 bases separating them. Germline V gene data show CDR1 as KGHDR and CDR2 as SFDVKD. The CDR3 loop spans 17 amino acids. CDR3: CATSDFFAGLNTGELFF. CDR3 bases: TGTGCCACCAGTGATTTTTTTGCGGGACTCAACACCGGGGAGCTGTTTTTT.

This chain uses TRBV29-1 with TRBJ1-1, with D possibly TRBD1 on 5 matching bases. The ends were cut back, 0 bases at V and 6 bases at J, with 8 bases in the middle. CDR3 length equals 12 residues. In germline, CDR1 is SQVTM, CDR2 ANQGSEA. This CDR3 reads CSVEDRGAEAFF. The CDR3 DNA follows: TGCAGCGTTGAAGATCGAGGGGCTGAAGCTTTCTTT.

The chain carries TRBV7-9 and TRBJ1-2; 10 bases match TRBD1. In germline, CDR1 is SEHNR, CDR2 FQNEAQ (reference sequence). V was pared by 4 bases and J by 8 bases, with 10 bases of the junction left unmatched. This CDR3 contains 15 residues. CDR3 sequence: CASSSPGQGIGGYTF. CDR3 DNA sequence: TGTGCCAGCAGCTCACCGGGACAGGGGATAGGAGGCTACACCTTC.

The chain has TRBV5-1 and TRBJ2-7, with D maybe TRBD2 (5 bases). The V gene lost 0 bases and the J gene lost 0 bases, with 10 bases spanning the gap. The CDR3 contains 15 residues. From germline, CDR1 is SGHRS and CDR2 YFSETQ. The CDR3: CASSLVGGSSYEQYF. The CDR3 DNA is TGCGCCAGCAGCTTGGTCGGTGGGAGCTCCTACGAGCAGTACTTC.

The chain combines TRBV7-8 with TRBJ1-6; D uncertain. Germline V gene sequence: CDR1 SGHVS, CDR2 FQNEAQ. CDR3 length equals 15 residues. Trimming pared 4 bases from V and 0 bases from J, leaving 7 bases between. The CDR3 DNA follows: TGTGCCAGCAGCTGGCGGAGCTCCTATAATTCACCCCTCCACTTT. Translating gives CASSWRSSYNSPLHF.

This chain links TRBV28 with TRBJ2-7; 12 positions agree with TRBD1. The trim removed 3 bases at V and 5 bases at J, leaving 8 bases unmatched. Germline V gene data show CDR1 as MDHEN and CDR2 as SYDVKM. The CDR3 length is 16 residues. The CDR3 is CASSLVGQGAYHEQYF. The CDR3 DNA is TGTGCCAGCAGTTTGGTGGGACAGGGGGCTTACCACGAGCAGTACTTC.

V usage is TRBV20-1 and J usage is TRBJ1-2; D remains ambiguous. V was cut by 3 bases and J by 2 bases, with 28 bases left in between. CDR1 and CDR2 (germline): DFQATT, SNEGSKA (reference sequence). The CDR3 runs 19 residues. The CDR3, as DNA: TGCAGTGCTAGTAAATTATCTGCGAAAAGACGGACCCCCAACTATGGCTACACCTTC. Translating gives CSASKLSAKRRTPNYGYTF.

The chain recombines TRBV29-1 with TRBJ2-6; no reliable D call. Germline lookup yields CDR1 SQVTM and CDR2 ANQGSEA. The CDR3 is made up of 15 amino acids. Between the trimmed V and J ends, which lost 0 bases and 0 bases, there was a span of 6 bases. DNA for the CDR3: TGCAGCGTTGAAGATCGGGTCTCTGGGGCCAACGTCCTGACTTTC. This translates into CSVEDRVSGANVLTF.

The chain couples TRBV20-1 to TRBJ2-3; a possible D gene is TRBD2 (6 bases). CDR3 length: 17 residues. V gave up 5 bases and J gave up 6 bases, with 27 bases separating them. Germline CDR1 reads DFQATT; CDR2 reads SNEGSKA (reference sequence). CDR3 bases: TGCAGTGCTCCCAATAAACAACGGGAGTGCTGCGGGGATACGCAGTATTTT. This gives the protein CSAPNKQRECCGDTQYF.

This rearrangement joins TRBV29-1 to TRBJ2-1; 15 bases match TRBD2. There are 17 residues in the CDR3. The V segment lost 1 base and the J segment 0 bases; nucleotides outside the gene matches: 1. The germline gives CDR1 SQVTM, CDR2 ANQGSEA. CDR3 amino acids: CSVEGTSGRASYNEQFF. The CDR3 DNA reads TGCAGCGTTGAAGGGACTAGCGGGAGGGCCTCCTACAATGAGCAGTTCTTC.

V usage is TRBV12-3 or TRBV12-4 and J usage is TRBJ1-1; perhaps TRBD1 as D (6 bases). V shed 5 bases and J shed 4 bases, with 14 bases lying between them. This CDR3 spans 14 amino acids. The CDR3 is CASSNARGPTEAFF. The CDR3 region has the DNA TGTGCCAGCAGTAACGCCCGGGGGCCCACTGAAGCTTTCTTT.

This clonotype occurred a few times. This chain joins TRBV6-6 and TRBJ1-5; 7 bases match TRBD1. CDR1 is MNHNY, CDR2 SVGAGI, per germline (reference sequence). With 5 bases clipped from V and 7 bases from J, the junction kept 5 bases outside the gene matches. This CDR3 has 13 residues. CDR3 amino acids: CASSVTGAQPQHF. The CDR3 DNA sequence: TGTGCCAGCAGTGTAACAGGGGCCCAGCCCCAGCATTTT.

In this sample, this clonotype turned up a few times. The CDR3 DNA reads as TGTGCCAGCAACGAAGGGACACTGGGAAACACCATATATTTT. Translated, it gives CASNEGTLGNTIYF. The genes are TRBV13 and TRBJ1-3; TRBD1 might be the D (6 bases). Germline assignment: CDR1 PRHDT and CDR2 FYEKMQ (reference sequence). The CDR3 length is 14 residues. V gave up 7 bases and J gave up 4 bases, with 14 bases separating them.

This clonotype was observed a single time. This chain's CDR3 is CASSLGELWRETQYF. The CDR3 DNA reads as TGCGCCAGCAGCTTGGGGGAGCTCTGGAGAGAGACCCAGTACTTC. The chain is built from TRBV5-1 and TRBJ2-5, with D possibly matching TRBD2 (5 bases). This CDR3 is 15 amino acids long. CDR1 is SGHRS, CDR2 YFSETQ, per germline. Trimming stripped 0 bases from V and 4 bases from J, with 13 bases between.

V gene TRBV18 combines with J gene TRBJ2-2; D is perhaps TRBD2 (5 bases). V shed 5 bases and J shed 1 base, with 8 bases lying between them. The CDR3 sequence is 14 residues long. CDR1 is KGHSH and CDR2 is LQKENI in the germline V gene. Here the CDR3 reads CASSIRGNTGELFF. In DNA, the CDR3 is TGTGCCAGCTCAATTCGGGGGAACACCGGGGAGCTGTTTTTT.

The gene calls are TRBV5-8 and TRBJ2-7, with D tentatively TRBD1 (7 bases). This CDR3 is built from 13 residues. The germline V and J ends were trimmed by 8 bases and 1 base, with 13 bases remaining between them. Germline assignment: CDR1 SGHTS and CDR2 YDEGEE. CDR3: CAREGQTSYEQYF. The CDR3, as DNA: TGTGCCAGGGAGGGACAGACATCCTACGAGCAGTACTTC.

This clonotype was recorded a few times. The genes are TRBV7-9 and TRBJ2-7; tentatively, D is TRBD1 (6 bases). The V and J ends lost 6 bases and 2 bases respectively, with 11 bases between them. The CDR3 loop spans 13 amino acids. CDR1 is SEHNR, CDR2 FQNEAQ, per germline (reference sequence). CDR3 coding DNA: TGTGCCAGCAGACTAACAGGGACCTACGAGCAGTACTTC. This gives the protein CASRLTGTYEQYF.

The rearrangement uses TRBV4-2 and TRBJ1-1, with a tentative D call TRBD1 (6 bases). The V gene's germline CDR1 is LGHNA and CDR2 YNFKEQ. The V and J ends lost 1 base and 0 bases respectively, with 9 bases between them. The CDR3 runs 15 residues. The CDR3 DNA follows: TGTGCCAGCAGCCAAGGGGACAAGATGAACACTGAAGCTTTCTTT. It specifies CASSQGDKMNTEAFF.

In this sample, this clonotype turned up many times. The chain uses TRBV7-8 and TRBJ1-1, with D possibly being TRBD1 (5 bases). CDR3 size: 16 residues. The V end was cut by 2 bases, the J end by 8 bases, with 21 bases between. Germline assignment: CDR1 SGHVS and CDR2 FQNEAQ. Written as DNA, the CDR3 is TGTGCCAGCAGCTTATTGGGGCCCCTCGCCCAGGAGGAAGCTTTCTTT. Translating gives CASSLLGPLAQEEAFF.

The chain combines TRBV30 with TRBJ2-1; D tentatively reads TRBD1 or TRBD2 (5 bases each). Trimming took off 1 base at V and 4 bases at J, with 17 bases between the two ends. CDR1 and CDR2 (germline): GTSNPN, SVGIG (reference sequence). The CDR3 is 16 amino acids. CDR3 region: CAWSEGLGTLYNEQFF. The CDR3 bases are TGTGCCTGGAGTGAAGGGTTAGGGACCCTATACAATGAGCAGTTCTTC.

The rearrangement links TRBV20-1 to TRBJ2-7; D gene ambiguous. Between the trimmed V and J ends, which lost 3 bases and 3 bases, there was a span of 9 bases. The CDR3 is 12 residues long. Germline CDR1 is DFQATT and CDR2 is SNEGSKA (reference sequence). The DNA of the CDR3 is TGCAGTGCTAGGGGTCTTATCTACGAGCAGTACTTC. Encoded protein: CSARGLIYEQYF.

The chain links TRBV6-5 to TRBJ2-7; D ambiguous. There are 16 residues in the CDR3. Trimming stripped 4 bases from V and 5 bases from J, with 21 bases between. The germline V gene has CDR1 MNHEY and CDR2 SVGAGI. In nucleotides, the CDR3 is TGTGCCAGCAGTTTTTCATGGCAGGTTCCCACCGACGAGCAGTACTTC. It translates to CASSFSWQVPTDEQYF.

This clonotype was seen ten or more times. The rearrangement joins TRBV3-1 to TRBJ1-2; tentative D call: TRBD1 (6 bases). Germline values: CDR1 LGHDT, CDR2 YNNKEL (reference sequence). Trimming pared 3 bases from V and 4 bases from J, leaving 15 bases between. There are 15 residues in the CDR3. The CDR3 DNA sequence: TGTGCCAGCAGCCACGCACAGGGAACGTCCTATGGCTACACCTTC. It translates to CASSHAQGTSYGYTF. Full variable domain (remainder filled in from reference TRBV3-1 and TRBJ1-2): DTAVSQTPKYLVTQMGNDKSIKCEQNLGHDTMYWYKQDSKKFLKIMFSYNNKELIINETVPNRFSPKSPDKAHLNLHINSLELGDSAVYFCASSHAQGTSYGYTFGSGTRLTVV.

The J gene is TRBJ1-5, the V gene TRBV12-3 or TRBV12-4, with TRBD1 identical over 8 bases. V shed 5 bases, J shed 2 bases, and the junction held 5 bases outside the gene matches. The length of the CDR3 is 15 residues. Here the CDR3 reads CASSQGARGNQPQHF. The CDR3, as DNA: TGTGCCAGCAGTCAGGGGGCGCGGGGCAATCAGCCCCAGCATTTT.

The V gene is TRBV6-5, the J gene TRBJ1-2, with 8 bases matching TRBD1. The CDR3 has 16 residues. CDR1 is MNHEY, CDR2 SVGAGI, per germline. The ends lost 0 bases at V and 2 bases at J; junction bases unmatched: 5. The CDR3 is CASSYSLDRENYGYTF. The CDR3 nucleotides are TGTGCCAGCAGTTACTCGTTGGACAGGGAGAACTATGGCTACACCTTC.

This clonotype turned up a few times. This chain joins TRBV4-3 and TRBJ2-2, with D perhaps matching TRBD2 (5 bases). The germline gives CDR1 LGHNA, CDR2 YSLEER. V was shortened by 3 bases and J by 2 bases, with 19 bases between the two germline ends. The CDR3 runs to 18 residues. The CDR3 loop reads CASSHPRRALPNTGELFF. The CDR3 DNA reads TGCGCCAGCAGCCACCCTAGGCGGGCCTTACCTAACACCGGGGAGCTGTTTTTT.

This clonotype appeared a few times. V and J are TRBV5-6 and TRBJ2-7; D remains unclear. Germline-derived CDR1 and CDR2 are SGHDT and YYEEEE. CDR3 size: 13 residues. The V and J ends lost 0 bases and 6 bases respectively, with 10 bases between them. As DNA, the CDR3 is TGTGCCAGCAGCTTGGGGCGCGGTAGCGAGCAGTACTTC. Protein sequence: CASSLGRGSEQYF.

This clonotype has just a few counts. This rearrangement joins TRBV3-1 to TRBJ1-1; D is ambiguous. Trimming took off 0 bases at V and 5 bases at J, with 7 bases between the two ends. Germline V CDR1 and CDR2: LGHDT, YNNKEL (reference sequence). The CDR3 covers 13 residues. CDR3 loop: CASSQDGGTEAFF. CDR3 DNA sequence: TGTGCCAGCAGCCAAGATGGAGGGACTGAAGCTTTCTTT. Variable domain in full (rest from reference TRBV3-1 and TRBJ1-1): DTAVSQTPKYLVTQMGNDKSIKCEQNLGHDTMYWYKQDSKKFLKIMFSYNNKELIINETVPNRFSPKSPDKAHLNLHINSLELGDSAVYFCASSQDGGTEAFFGQGTRLTVV.

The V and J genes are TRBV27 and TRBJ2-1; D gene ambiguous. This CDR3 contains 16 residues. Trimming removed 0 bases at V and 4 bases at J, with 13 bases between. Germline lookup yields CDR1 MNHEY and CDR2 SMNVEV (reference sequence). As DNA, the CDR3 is TGTGCCAGCAGTTTATCTATGACCTATGGGTACAATGAGCAGTTCTTC. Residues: CASSLSMTYGYNEQFF.

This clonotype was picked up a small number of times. As DNA, the CDR3 is TGTGCCAGCAGTTCAACATCCGGGCCCCAGGGGGTCAATGAGCAGTTCTTC. This translates into CASSSTSGPQGVNEQFF. The rearrangement links TRBV12-3 or TRBV12-4 to TRBJ2-1; the match to TRBD1 covers 7 bases. There are 17 residues in the CDR3. Trimming cost V 4 bases and J 6 bases; bases outside gene matches: 15.

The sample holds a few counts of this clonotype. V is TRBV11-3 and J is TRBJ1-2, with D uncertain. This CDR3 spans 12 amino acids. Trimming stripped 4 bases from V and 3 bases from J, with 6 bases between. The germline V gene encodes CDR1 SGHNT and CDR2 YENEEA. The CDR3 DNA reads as TGTGCCAGCAGCTCGTACGACTATGGCTACACCTTC. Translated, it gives CASSSYDYGYTF.